This T cell receptor (beta chain) was identified during a study of blood T cell repertoires in COVID-19. Source study methods: Reference gene primer amplification yielded estimated nucleated cell counts. The table came from immunoSEQ multiplex PCR; TCRdb's copy has only in-frame clones and leaves some out. The V and J calls and clone size come from that table; D and trimming were worked out from the DNA. The table has roughly 45,000 clones, 85% to 90% seen once. V was pared by 0 bases and J by 5 bases, with 5 bases between. CDR3 size: 12 residues. Germline V gives CDR1 SGHNT, CDR2 YYREEE (reference sequence).

The clonotype comes from a woman aged 55-70 years with acute or convalescent COVID-19. This rearrangement joins TRBV5-4 to TRBJ2-5; D call uncertain. Material for sequencing was peripheral blood. The CDR3 region is CASSLDSETQYF. The CDR3 nucleotides are TGTGCCAGCAGCTTGGATAGCGAGACCCAGTACTTC. The entire variable domain, with the rest obtained from reference TRBV5-4 and TRBJ2-5, is as follows: ETGVTQSPTHLIKTRGQQVTLRCSSQSGHNTVSWYQQALGQGPQFIFQYYREEENGRGNFPPRFSGLQFPNYSSELNVNALELDDSALYLCASSLDSETQYFGPGTRLLVL.